One sample yielded the 17 T cell receptor beta chains listed below, sequenced in a study of blood T cell repertoires in COVID-19. TCRdb's copy holds only in-frame clones and misses some; the assay was immunoSEQ multiplex PCR. The data show 300,000 to 400,000 clones, with about nine tenths seen just once and approximately 9.4% held by the top ten. Specimen: peripheral blood. The receptors derive from a man aged 30 to 39 with COVID-19, enrolled during active disease.

The J gene is TRBJ2-5, the V gene TRBV7-9; 10 nucleotides match TRBD1. After removal of 4 bases from V and 1 base from J, the junction contained 6 bases not matched to a gene. The CDR3 has 16 amino acids. From germline, CDR1 is SEHNR and CDR2 FQNEAQ (reference sequence). CDR3 sequence reads: CASSSGTGVRQETQYF. DNA for the CDR3: TGTGCCAGCAGCTCGGGGACAGGGGTTCGCCAAGAGACCCAGTACTTC.

The chain employs TRBV5-1 and TRBJ2-3; tentatively, D is TRBD2 (6 bases). This CDR3 has 14 amino acids. Germline loops: CDR1 SGHRS, CDR2 YFSETQ. Trimming removed 4 bases from V and 0 bases from J, with 9 bases in between. The CDR3 sequence is CASSGGISTDTQYF. The CDR3 DNA reads as TGCGCCAGCAGCGGGGGGATAAGCACAGATACGCAGTATTTT. The whole variable domain, remainder taken from reference TRBV5-1 and TRBJ2-3, is KAGVTQTPRYLIKTRGQQVTLSCSPISGHRSVSWYQQTPGQGLQFLFEYFSETQRNKGNFPGRFSGRQFSNSRSEMNVSTLELGDSALYLCASSGGISTDTQYFGPGTRLTVL.

The rearrangement uses TRBV7-2 and TRBJ1-1; the D gene is possibly TRBD1 (6 bases). V was cut by 3 bases and J by 0 bases, with 14 bases left in between. This CDR3 region has 16 residues. Germline lookup yields CDR1 SGHTA and CDR2 FQGNSA. DNA of the CDR3: TGTGCCAGCAGCTTTCGTCGACAGGCCCTGAACACTGAAGCTTTCTTT. Protein sequence: CASSFRRQALNTEAFF. The full variable domain, its missing parts supplied by reference TRBV7-2 and TRBJ1-1, is GAGVSQSPSNKVTEKGKDVELRCDPISGHTALYWYRQSLGQGLEFLIYFQGNSAPDKSGLPSDRFSAERTGGSVSTLTIQRTQQEDSAVYLCASSFRRQALNTEAFFGQGTRLTVV.

This chain uses TRBV5-1 with TRBJ2-2; D may be TRBD1 (5 bases). Trimming removed 3 bases at V and 2 bases at J, with 8 bases between. Germline-derived CDR1 and CDR2 are SGHRS and YFSETQ. This CDR3 comprises 14 residues. The CDR3, as DNA: TGCGCCAGCAGCTGGGGCGGTAACACCGGGGAGCTGTTTTTT. Translated: CASSWGGNTGELFF.

This clone was detected only once. This chain uses TRBV11-2 with TRBJ1-6, with a weak D call TRBD1 (6 bases). Germline V lookup: CDR1 SGHAT, CDR2 FQNNGV. The V end was cut by 8 bases, the J end by 8 bases, with 16 bases between. The CDR3 loop spans 14 amino acids. DNA for the CDR3: TGTGCCAGCGGAATCAGGGGTGGAGATTCACCCCTCCACTTT. It encodes CASGIRGGDSPLHF.

CDR3 in DNA: TGTGCCACCAGCAGAGATGGGGGCAAGATCGAAACAGATACGCAGTATTTT. It specifies CATSRDGGKIETDTQYF. The chain couples TRBV15 to TRBJ2-3; D possibly corresponds to TRBD1 (6 bases). The ends were cut back, 0 bases at V and 3 bases at J, with 16 bases in the middle. This CDR3 contains 17 residues. CDR1 is LNHNV, CDR2 YYDKDF, per germline (reference sequence).

The rearrangement links TRBV6-5 to TRBJ1-4; possible D gene TRBD1, 5 bases. Germline CDR1 is MNHEY and CDR2 is SVGAGI. V lost 8 bases, J lost 1 base, and 11 bases lay in between. The CDR3 has 14 amino acids. DNA of the CDR3: TGTGCCAGCTCGGGGGGGGGAACTAATGAAAAACTGTTTTTT. It yields the protein CASSGGGTNEKLFF.

This clone was counted between two and nine times. The chain carries TRBV12-2 and TRBJ1-5. TRBV12-2 is given as a pseudogene. This CDR3 spans 14 amino acids. The CDR3 here is CASRFGVHNQPQHF. The CDR3 DNA reads as TGTGCAAGTCGCTTCGGGGTACACAATCAGCCCCAGCATTTT.

This clone was detected once. The V and J genes are TRBV4-1 and TRBJ2-1, with 10 nucleotides matching TRBD2. V shed 3 bases and J 2 bases; nucleotides not matched to a gene: 10. This CDR3 spans 18 amino acids. Germline assignment: CDR1 MGHRA and CDR2 YSYEKL. CDR3 sequence: CASSHITSGRGPYNEQFF. CDR3 bases: TGCGCCAGCAGCCACATAACAAGCGGGAGGGGTCCCTACAATGAGCAGTTCTTC.

The V call is TRBV24-1, the J call TRBJ1-4; a possible D gene is TRBD1 (6 bases). Trimming removed 6 bases at V and 7 bases at J, with 11 bases between. CDR1 and CDR2 (germline): KGHDR, SFDVKD. The CDR3 length is 13 residues. The DNA of the CDR3 is TGTGCCACCAGTAGGGGGAGTGGTGAAAAACTGTTTTTT. As protein: CATSRGSGEKLFF.

The chain employs TRBV18 and TRBJ2-4; TRBD1 agrees at 7 bases. CDR3 length equals 13 residues. Germline lookup yields CDR1 KGHSH and CDR2 LQKENI. Trimming cost V 3 bases and J 7 bases; bases outside gene matches: 3. CDR3 coding DNA: TGTGCCAGCTCACCCGGGACAGCTAACATTCAGTACTTC. Its translation: CASSPGTANIQYF.

The chain joins TRBV19 to TRBJ1-1, with 8 positions matching TRBD1. CDR1 LNHDA and CDR2 SQIVND come from the germline V gene (reference sequence). The CDR3 covers 13 residues. After removal of 11 bases from V and 0 bases from J, the junction contained 5 bases not matched to a gene. DNA of the CDR3: TGTGCCGTCAACAGGGGGTTGAACACTGAAGCTTTCTTT. It is translated as CAVNRGLNTEAFF.

The rearrangement joins TRBV6-6 to TRBJ2-6, with TRBD1 as a possible D gene (6 bases). The CDR3 runs to 16 residues. V lost 3 bases and J lost 4, with 13 bases in between. The germline V gene has CDR1 MNHNY and CDR2 SVGAGI (reference sequence). Here the CDR3 DNA reads TGTGCCAGCAGTTATAATCAGGGGTCCGGGGCCAACGTCCTGACTTTC. Encoded protein: CASSYNQGSGANVLTF.

This rearrangement joins TRBV3-1 (or the pseudogene TRBV3-2) to TRBJ2-7, with 13 bases matching TRBD2. V dropped 4 bases and J dropped 1; count of bases not matched to a gene: 4. The CDR3 contains 16 residues. Germline V gives CDR1 LGHDT, CDR2 YNNKEL (reference sequence). Here the CDR3 reads CASSPGLAGASYEQYF. DNA of the CDR3: TGTGCCAGCAGCCCCGGACTAGCGGGGGCATCCTACGAGCAGTACTTC.

This sequence joins TRBV9 and TRBJ1-2; 7 nucleotides line up with TRBD1. V lost 4 bases and J lost 5; bases outside the gene matches: 8. Looked up from germline, CDR1 is SGDLS and CDR2 is YYNGEE. The CDR3 runs to 14 residues. The chain's CDR3 is CASSPTTGRYGYTF. The CDR3 DNA reads TGTGCCAGCAGCCCCACGACAGGGAGGTATGGCTACACCTTC. Looking up the rest from reference TRBV9 and TRBJ1-2 gives the full variable domain: DSGVTQTPKHLITATGQRVTLRCSPRSGDLSVYWYQQSLDQGLQFLIQYYNGEERAKGNILERFSAQQFPDLHSELNLSSLELGDSALYFCASSPTTGRYGYTFGSGTRLTVV.

The CDR3 sequence: CAGGAARRNTEAFF. For the CDR3, the DNA is TGTGCCGGTGGGGCAGCGAGGAGGAACACTGAAGCTTTCTTT. The V call is TRBV7-9, the J call TRBJ1-1; tentative D call: TRBD1 (5 bases). The CDR3 spans 14 residues. Trimming left V 11 bases short and J 1 base short, with 17 bases between. Germline CDR1 is SEHNR and CDR2 is FQNEAQ (reference sequence).

The rearrangement joins TRBV20-1 to TRBJ1-6; D call uncertain. V was clipped by 3 bases and J by 7 bases, with 10 bases between them. The CDR3 has 13 residues. Germline CDR1 and CDR2: DFQATT and SNEGSKA (reference sequence). CDR3 coding DNA: TGCAGTGCTAGTTACAGTAGAAATTCACCCCTCCACTTT. This translates into CSASYSRNSPLHF.